The entry that follows covers one T cell receptor (beta chain) sequence. The data derive from a study of blood T cell repertoires in COVID-19. Some clones are missing from TCRdb's copy, which holds only in-frame ones; the method was immunoSEQ multiplex PCR. Of about 150,000 clones listed, approximately 91% are singletons. Input material: peripheral blood. The TCR sequence derives from a man between 18 and 29 years old with COVID-19, enrolled during active disease.

The CDR3 coding sequence is TGTGCCAGCAGCAGGACAGGGGGTAAGGAGAACACCATATATTTT. It codes for CASSRTGGKENTIYF. This chain links TRBV27 with TRBJ1-3, with 10 nucleotides matching TRBD1. Germline trimming cut 6 bases from V and 7 bases from J; bases unmatched to any gene: 9. Germline CDR1 and CDR2: MNHEY and SMNVEV (reference sequence). This CDR3 has 15 amino acids.